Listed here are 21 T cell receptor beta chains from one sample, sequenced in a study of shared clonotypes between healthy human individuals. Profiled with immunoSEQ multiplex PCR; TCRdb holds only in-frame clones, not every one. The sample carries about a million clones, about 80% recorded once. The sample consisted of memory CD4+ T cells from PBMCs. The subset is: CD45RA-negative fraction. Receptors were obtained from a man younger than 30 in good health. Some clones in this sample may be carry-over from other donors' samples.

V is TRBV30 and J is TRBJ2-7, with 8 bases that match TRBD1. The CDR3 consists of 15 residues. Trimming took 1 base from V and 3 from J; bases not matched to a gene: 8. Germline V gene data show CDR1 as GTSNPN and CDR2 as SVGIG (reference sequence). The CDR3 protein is CAWSGQWDRNYEQYF. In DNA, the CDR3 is TGTGCCTGGAGTGGCCAATGGGACAGGAACTACGAGCAGTACTTC.

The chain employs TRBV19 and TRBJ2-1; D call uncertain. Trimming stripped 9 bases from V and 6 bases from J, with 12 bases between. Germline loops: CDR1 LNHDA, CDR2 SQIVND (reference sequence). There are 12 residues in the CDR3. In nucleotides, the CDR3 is TGTGCCAGCGCAGTTCAATCCAATGAGCAGTTCTTC. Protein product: CASAVQSNEQFF. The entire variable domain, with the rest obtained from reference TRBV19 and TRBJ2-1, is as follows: DGGITQSPKYLFRKEGQNVTLSCEQNLNHDAMYWYRQDPGQGLRLIYYSQIVNDFQKGDIAEGYSVSREKKESFPLTVTSAQKNPTAFYLCASAVQSNEQFFGPGTRLTVL.

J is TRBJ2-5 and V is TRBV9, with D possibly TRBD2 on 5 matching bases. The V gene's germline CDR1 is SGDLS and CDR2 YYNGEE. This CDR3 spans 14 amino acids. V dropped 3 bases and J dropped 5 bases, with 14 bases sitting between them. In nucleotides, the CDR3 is TGTGCCAGCAGCGCCGCCCCGCGAGGGGAGACCCAGTACTTC. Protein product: CASSAAPRGETQYF.

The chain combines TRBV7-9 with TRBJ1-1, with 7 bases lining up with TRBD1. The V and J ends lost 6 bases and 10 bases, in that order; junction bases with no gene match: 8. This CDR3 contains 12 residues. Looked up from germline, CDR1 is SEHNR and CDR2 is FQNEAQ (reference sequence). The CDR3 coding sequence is TGTGCCAGCAGTTTCGGACAGGCCGGAGCTTTCTTT. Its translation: CASSFGQAGAFF. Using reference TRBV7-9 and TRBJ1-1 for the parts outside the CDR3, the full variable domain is DTGVSQNPRHKITKRGQNVTFRCDPISEHNRLYWYRQTLGQGPEFLTYFQNEAQLEKSRLLSDRFSAERPKGSFSTLEIQRTEQGDSAMYLCASSFGQAGAFFGQGTRLTVV.

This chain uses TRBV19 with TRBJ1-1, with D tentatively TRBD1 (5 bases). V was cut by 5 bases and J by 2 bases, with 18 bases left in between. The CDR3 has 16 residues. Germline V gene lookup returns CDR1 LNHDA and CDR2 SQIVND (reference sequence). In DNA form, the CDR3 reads TGTGCCAGTAGTGGGGACCTCCAAAGTGGTAACACTGAAGCTTTCTTT. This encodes CASSGDLQSGNTEAFF.

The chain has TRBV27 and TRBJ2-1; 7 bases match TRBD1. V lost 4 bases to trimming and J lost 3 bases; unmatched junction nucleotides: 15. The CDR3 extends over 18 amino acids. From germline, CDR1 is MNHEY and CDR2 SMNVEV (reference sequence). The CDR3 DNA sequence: TGTGCCAGCAGTTCCGGGCCGACAGGGCCCCTCCACTACAATGAGCAGTTCTTC. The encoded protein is CASSSGPTGPLHYNEQFF.

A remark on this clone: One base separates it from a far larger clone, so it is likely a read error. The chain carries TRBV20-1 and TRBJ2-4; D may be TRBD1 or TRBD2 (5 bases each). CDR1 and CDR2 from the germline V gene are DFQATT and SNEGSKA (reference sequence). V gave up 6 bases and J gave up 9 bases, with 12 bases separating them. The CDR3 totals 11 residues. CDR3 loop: CSARSGAIQYF. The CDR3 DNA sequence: TGCAGTGCCAGGTCCGGGGCCATTCAGTACTTC.

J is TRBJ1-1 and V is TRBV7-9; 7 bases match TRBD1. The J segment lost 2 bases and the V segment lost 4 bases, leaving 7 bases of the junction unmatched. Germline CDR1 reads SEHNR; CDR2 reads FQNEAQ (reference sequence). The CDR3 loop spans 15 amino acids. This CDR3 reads CASSSQQGSNTEAFF. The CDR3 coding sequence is TGTGCCAGCAGCTCCCAACAGGGGAGTAACACTGAAGCTTTCTTT.

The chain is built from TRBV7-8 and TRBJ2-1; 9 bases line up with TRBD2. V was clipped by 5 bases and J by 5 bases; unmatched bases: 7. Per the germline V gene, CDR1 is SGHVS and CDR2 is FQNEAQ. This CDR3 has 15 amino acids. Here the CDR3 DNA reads TGTGCCAGCAGCCTCGGACTAGCGAGGAACAATGAGCAGTTCTTC. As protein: CASSLGLARNNEQFF.

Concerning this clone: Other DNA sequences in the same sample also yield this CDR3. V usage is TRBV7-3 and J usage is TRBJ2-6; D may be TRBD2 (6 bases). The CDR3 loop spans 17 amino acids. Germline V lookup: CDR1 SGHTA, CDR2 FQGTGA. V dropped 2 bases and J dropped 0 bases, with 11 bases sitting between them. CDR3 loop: CASSLVAGSSGANVLTF. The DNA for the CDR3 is TGTGCCAGCAGCTTAGTTGCGGGGAGCTCTGGGGCCAACGTCCTGACTTTC.

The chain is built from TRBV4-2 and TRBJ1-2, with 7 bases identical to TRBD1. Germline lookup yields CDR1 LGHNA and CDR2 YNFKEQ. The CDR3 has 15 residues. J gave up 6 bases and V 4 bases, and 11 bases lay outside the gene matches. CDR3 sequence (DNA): TGTGCCAGCAGCCCGACGGACAGGTGGGGAGATGGCTACACCTTC. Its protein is CASSPTDRWGDGYTF.

The CDR3 loop is CASSSTEGATSGYTF. The CDR3 nucleotides are TGTGCCAGCAGCTCCACCGAGGGGGCGACGAGTGGCTACACCTTC. The V gene is TRBV25-1, the J gene TRBJ1-2; 7 bases are a match to TRBD1. The CDR3 has 15 residues. Germline values: CDR1 MGHDK, CDR2 SYGVNS. J was trimmed by 7 bases and V by 6 bases; bases with no gene match: 14.

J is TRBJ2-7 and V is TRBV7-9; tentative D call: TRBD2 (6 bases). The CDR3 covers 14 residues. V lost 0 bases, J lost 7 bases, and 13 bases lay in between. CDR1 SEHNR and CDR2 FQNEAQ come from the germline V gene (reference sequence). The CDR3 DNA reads TGTGCCAGCAGCTTAGCCGGGGGATCGGGAGAGCAGTACTTC. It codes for CASSLAGGSGEQYF.

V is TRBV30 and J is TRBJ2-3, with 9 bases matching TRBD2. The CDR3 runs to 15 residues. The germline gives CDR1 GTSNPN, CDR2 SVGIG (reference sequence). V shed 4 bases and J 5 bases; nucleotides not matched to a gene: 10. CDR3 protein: CAWTGGLAGIDTQYF. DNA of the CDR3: TGTGCCTGGACGGGGGGGCTAGCGGGAATAGATACGCAGTATTTT.

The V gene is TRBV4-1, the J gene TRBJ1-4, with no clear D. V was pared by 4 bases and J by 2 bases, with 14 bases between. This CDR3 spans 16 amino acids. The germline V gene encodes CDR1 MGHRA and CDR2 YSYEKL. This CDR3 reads CASSLLAGPTNEKLFF. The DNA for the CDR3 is TGCGCCAGCAGCCTCCTCGCTGGGCCCACTAATGAAAAACTGTTTTTT.

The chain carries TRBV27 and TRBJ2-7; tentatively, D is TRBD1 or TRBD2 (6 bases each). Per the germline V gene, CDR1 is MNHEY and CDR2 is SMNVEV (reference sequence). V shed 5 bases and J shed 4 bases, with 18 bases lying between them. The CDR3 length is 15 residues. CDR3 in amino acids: CASSRTGGGLYEQYF. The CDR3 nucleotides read TGTGCCAGCAGTAGAACCGGAGGGGGTTTGTACGAGCAGTACTTC.

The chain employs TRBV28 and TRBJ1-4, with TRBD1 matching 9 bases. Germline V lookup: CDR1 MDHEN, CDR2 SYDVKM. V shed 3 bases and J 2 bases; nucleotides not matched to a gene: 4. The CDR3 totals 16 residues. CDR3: CASSLDRGATNEKLFF. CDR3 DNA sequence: TGTGCCAGCAGTTTGGACAGGGGAGCGACTAATGAAAAACTGTTTTTT.

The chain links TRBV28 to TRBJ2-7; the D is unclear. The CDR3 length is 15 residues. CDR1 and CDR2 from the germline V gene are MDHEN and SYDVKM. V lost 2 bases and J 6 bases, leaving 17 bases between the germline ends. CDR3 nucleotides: TGTGCCAGCAGTTTAGGGAATCCTACCCCGGGCGAGCAGTACTTC. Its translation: CASSLGNPTPGEQYF.

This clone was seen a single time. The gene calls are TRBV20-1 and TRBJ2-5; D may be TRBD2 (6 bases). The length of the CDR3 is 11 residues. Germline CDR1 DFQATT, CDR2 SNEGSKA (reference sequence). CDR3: CRIGSTETQYF. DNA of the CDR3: TGCAGGATCGGGAGTACGGAGACCCAGTACTTC.

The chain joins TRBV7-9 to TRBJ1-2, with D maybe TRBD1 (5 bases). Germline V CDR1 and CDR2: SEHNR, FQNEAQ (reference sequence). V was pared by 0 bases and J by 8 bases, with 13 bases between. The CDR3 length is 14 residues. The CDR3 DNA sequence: TGTGCCAGCAGCTTAGCGCTGGCAGGGCAAGGCTACACCTTC. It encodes CASSLALAGQGYTF. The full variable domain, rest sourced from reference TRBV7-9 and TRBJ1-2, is DTGVSQNPRHKITKRGQNVTFRCDPISEHNRLYWYRQTLGQGPEFLTYFQNEAQLEKSRLLSDRFSAERPKGSFSTLEIQRTEQGDSAMYLCASSLALAGQGYTFGSGTRLTVV.

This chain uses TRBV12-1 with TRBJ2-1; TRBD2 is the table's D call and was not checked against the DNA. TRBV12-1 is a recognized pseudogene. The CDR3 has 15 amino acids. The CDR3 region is CASRPPSGTYNEQFF. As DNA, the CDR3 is TGTGCCAGCAGGCCCCCTAGCGGGACCTACAATGAGCAGTTCTTC.